One and the same sample provided the 11 T cell receptor beta chains below, sequenced in a study of T cell responses to AZD1222 COVID-19 vaccine. The assay was immunoSEQ multiplex PCR, and TCRdb's table has in-frame clones only and misses some. The data contain roughly 130,000 clones, over 75% of them singletons. The starting material was peripheral blood, obtained on day 0 of AZD1222 vaccination. The receptors shown here come from an adult in good health.

V is TRBV5-1 and J is TRBJ2-7; D is undetermined. The V gene lost 0 bases and the J gene lost 3 bases, with 7 bases spanning the gap. There are 13 residues in the CDR3. Germline-derived CDR1 and CDR2 are SGHRS and YFSETQ. The CDR3 region is CASSLGSGYEQYF. The CDR3 coding sequence is TGCGCCAGCAGCTTGGGTTCAGGCTACGAGCAGTACTTC.

J is TRBJ2-5 and V is TRBV5-1; 9 bases are shared with TRBD2. With 3 bases clipped from V and 1 base from J, the junction kept 4 bases outside the gene matches. This CDR3 contains 15 residues. Germline lookup yields CDR1 SGHRS and CDR2 YFSETQ. This CDR3 is CASSYLAGPQETQYF. CDR3 bases: TGCGCCAGCAGCTATCTAGCGGGGCCCCAAGAGACCCAGTACTTC. The entire variable domain, with the rest obtained from reference TRBV5-1 and TRBJ2-5, is as follows: KAGVTQTPRYLIKTRGQQVTLSCSPISGHRSVSWYQQTPGQGLQFLFEYFSETQRNKGNFPGRFSGRQFSNSRSEMNVSTLELGDSALYLCASSYLAGPQETQYFGPGTRLLVL.

The V gene is TRBV6-5, the J gene TRBJ2-5, with D perhaps matching TRBD2 (6 bases). The CDR3 loop spans 12 amino acids. V dropped 7 bases and J dropped 4 bases, with 10 bases sitting between them. Germline CDR1 is MNHEY and CDR2 is SVGAGI. CDR3 residues: CASMRDPETQYF. The CDR3 nucleotides read TGTGCCAGCATGCGGGACCCAGAGACCCAGTACTTC.

The chain carries TRBV30 and TRBJ1-6; 10 nucleotides align to TRBD1. The ends lost 8 bases at V and 5 bases at J; junction bases unmatched: 6. Germline V gene lookup returns CDR1 GTSNPN and CDR2 SVGIG (reference sequence). The length of the CDR3 is 14 residues. CDR3 amino acids: CASRDRGNNSPLHF. The CDR3 coding sequence is TGTGCCAGCCGGGACAGGGGAAATAATTCACCCCTCCACTTT.

The chain employs TRBV6-1 and TRBJ1-5, with a tentative D call TRBD1 (5 bases). CDR3 length: 15 residues. V lost 2 bases to trimming and J lost 5 bases, with 13 bases between them. Per germline, CDR1 MNHNS and CDR2 SASEGT. The CDR3 nucleotides are TGTGCCAGCAGTGAAATGGGAGACAGCCATCAGCCCCAGCATTTT. This translates into CASSEMGDSHQPQHF.

The CDR3 loop reads CASSHGGDEQYF. For the CDR3, the DNA is TGCGCCAGCAGCCACGGGGGAGACGAGCAGTACTTC. The chain couples TRBV4-1 to TRBJ2-7; a weak D match, TRBD2 (6 bases). CDR3 length: 12 residues. V was pared by 3 bases and J by 5 bases, with 8 bases between. The germline V gene encodes CDR1 MGHRA and CDR2 YSYEKL.

The V call is TRBV5-6, the J call TRBJ2-1; TRBD2 matches at 10 bases. The J segment lost 8 bases and the V segment lost 0 bases, leaving 8 bases of the junction unmatched. The CDR3 spans 16 residues. Germline V lookup: CDR1 SGHDT, CDR2 YYEEEE. CDR3 residues: CASSLVASGRVDEQFF. The CDR3 nucleotides read TGTGCCAGCAGCTTGGTGGCTAGCGGGAGAGTTGATGAGCAGTTCTTC.

The chain combines TRBV5-1 with TRBJ1-3; 8 positions match TRBD1. Germline trimming cut 3 bases from V and 4 bases from J; bases unmatched to any gene: 3. Looked up from germline, CDR1 is SGHRS and CDR2 is YFSETQ. This CDR3 region has 14 residues. In DNA, the CDR3 is TGCGCCAGCAGCTCAGGGGGCGCGGGAAACACCATATATTTT. Protein sequence: CASSSGGAGNTIYF.

V and J are TRBV19 and TRBJ2-1; D ambiguous. V was shortened by 7 bases and J by 3 bases, with 10 bases between the two germline ends. The germline V gene encodes CDR1 LNHDA and CDR2 SQIVND (reference sequence). CDR3 length: 13 residues. The CDR3 is CASIDLGYNEQFF. CDR3 coding DNA: TGTGCCAGTATTGATTTGGGCTACAATGAGCAGTTCTTC.

J is TRBJ2-3 and V is TRBV3-1 (or the pseudogene TRBV3-2), with D perhaps matching TRBD2 (6 bases). V was trimmed by 0 bases and J by 4 bases, leaving 26 bases between them. Germline V lookup: CDR1 LGHDT, CDR2 YNNKEL (reference sequence). The CDR3 extends over 20 amino acids. The CDR3 reads CASSQDHTGLPSHRADTQYF. DNA of the CDR3: TGTGCCAGCAGCCAAGATCATACGGGACTTCCGTCCCATAGGGCAGATACGCAGTATTTT.

This chain links TRBV9 with TRBJ2-1; D unclear. This CDR3 contains 13 residues. Trimming took off 4 bases at V and 7 bases at J, with 12 bases between the two ends. Germline loops: CDR1 SGDLS, CDR2 YYNGEE. CDR3 bases: TGTGCCAGCAGCCCCTCAAACCCTAATGAGCAGTTCTTC. It yields the protein CASSPSNPNEQFF.